These 10 T cell receptor beta chains originate from one sample sequenced in a study of control samples from healthy donors and cancer patients. The data were produced by immunoSEQ multiplex PCR, yet TCRdb's version contains in-frame clones alone and is incomplete. Among 70,000 to 80,000 clones listed, more than 75% were seen once. Sequences were obtained from blood. The receptors shown here come from a woman aged 50 to 60 in good health.

The chain uses TRBV5-1 and TRBJ2-7, with TRBD1 matching 9 bases. This CDR3 comprises 13 residues. V was clipped by 4 bases and J by 6 bases; unmatched bases: 5. Per the germline V gene, CDR1 is SGHRS and CDR2 is YFSETQ. CDR3 protein: CASSGTGKSEQYF. CDR3 DNA: TGCGCCAGCAGCGGGACAGGGAAAAGCGAGCAGTACTTC. Supplemented by reference TRBV5-1 and TRBJ2-7, the full variable domain reads KAGVTQTPRYLIKTRGQQVTLSCSPISGHRSVSWYQQTPGQGLQFLFEYFSETQRNKGNFPGRFSGRQFSNSRSEMNVSTLELGDSALYLCASSGTGKSEQYFGPGTRLTVT.

The V and J genes are TRBV15 and TRBJ2-1; D tentatively reads TRBD1 or TRBD2 (6 bases each). The V gene's germline CDR1 is LNHNV and CDR2 YYDKDF (reference sequence). V lost 1 base and J lost 4, with 14 bases in between. CDR3 length: 16 amino acids. CDR3 bases: TGTGCCACCAGCAGAGTGGGGGGCGGGCAATACAATGAGCAGTTCTTC. Translating gives CATSRVGGGQYNEQFF.

CDR3 amino acids: CASSLEAYGYTF. CDR3 in DNA: TGTGCCAGCAGCTTAGAGGCCTATGGCTACACCTTC. The V gene is TRBV7-9, the J gene TRBJ1-2; no reliable D call. The V gene's germline CDR1 is SEHNR and CDR2 FQNEAQ (reference sequence). This CDR3 has 12 amino acids. Trimming stripped 1 base from V and 4 bases from J, with 4 bases between.

The chain is built from TRBV3-1 (or the pseudogene TRBV3-2) and TRBJ2-5, with D possibly TRBD1 on 6 matching bases. The CDR3 extends over 13 amino acids. Looked up from germline, CDR1 is LGHDT and CDR2 is YNNKEL (reference sequence). The ends were cut back, 6 bases at V and 5 bases at J, with 13 bases in the middle. The CDR3 region is CASRGGTTETQYF. The CDR3 DNA sequence: TGTGCCAGCAGAGGTGGGACAACGGAGACCCAGTACTTC.

The gene calls are TRBV10-3 and TRBJ1-1; 7 nucleotides agree with TRBD1. The CDR3 spans 14 residues. Per the germline V gene, CDR1 is ENHRY and CDR2 is SYGVKD. The V and J ends lost 10 bases and 1 base, in that order; junction bases with no gene match: 9. The CDR3 spells CATTSEGANTEAFF. Here the CDR3 DNA reads TGTGCCACGACCTCAGAGGGGGCGAACACTGAAGCTTTCTTT.

The rearrangement joins TRBV9 to TRBJ2-1, with 8 bases matching TRBD2. Trimming cost V 2 bases and J 7 bases; bases outside gene matches: 8. Germline V gene data show CDR1 as SGDLS and CDR2 as YYNGEE. This CDR3 has 15 residues. In nucleotides, the CDR3 is TGTGCCAGCAGCGTCGATAGCGGGATCGTAAATGAGCAGTTCTTC. Its protein is CASSVDSGIVNEQFF.

The rearrangement uses TRBV5-1 and TRBJ2-1; 7 bases match TRBD2. In germline, CDR1 is SGHRS, CDR2 YFSETQ. The length of the CDR3 is 15 residues. V lost 6 bases to trimming and J lost 6 bases; unmatched junction nucleotides: 12. CDR3 sequence: CASNLAQGGSNEQFF. In nucleotides, the CDR3 is TGCGCCAGCAACTTAGCCCAGGGAGGGAGCAATGAGCAGTTCTTC. The whole variable domain, filled in from reference TRBV5-1 and TRBJ2-1, reads KAGVTQTPRYLIKTRGQQVTLSCSPISGHRSVSWYQQTPGQGLQFLFEYFSETQRNKGNFPGRFSGRQFSNSRSEMNVSTLELGDSALYLCASNLAQGGSNEQFFGPGTRLTVL.

Here the CDR3 DNA reads TGCGCCAGCAGCTTGGTGGGGCTAGCGGGGGTCCCGGTGCGACGGGAGCAGTTCTTC. Its translation: CASSLVGLAGVPVRREQFF. The chain is built from TRBV5-1 and TRBJ2-1, with 10 bases lining up with TRBD2. Germline lookup yields CDR1 SGHRS and CDR2 YFSETQ. Trimming removed 0 bases from V and 10 bases from J; junction bases left unmatched: 19. The CDR3 is made up of 19 amino acids. The full variable domain, in which reference TRBV5-1 and TRBJ2-1 provide the parts outside the CDR3, is KAGVTQTPRYLIKTRGQQVTLSCSPISGHRSVSWYQQTPGQGLQFLFEYFSETQRNKGNFPGRFSGRQFSNSRSEMNVSTLELGDSALYLCASSLVGLAGVPVRREQFFGPGTRLTVL.

V usage is TRBV29-1 and J usage is TRBJ1-2; 7 bases line up with TRBD1. The germline V gene has CDR1 SQVTM and CDR2 ANQGSEA. Germline trimming cut 5 bases from V and 4 bases from J; bases unmatched to any gene: 22. This CDR3 has 18 residues. CDR3 in amino acids: CSVYGIQGNLGDGYGYTF. The CDR3 DNA reads TGCAGCGTTTATGGAATACAGGGGAACCTGGGAGATGGCTATGGCTACACCTTC.

The V gene is TRBV6-2 or TRBV6-3, the J gene TRBJ1-5; 11 nucleotides match TRBD1. In germline, CDR1 is MNHEY, CDR2 SVGEGT. The V gene end was trimmed by 2 bases and the J gene end by 10 bases; junction bases not matched to a gene: 10. This CDR3 region has 16 residues. The CDR3 nucleotides are TGTGCCAGCAGTTACCCGGGACAGGGGGACTCCGCTCCCCAGCATTTT. Its protein product is CASSYPGQGDSAPQHF.